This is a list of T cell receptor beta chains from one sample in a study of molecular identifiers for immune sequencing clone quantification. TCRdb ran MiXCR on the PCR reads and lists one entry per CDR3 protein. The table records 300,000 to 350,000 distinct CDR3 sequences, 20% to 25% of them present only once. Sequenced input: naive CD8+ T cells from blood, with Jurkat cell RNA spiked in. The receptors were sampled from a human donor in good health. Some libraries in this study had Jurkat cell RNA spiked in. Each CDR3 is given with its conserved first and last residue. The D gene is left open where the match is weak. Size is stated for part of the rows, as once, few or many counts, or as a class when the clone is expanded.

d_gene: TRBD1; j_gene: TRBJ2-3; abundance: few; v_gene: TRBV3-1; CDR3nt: TGTGCCAGCAGCCAAGCGGGACAGGCGTTCACAGATACGCAGTATTTT; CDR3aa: CASSQAGQAFTDTQYF
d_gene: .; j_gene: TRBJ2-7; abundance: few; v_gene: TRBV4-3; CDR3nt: TGCGCCAGCAGCCGCGAGCTAGCCTACGAGCAGTACTTC; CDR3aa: CASSRELAYEQYF
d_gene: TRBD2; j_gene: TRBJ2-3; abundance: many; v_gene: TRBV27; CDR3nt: TGTGCCAGCAGTCTACTAGCGGGGGACTATACGCAGTATTTT; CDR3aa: CASSLLAGDYTQYF
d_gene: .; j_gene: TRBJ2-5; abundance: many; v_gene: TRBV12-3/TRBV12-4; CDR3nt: TGTGCCAGCACCGACAGAATTCAAGAGACCCAGTACTTC; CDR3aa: CASTDRIQETQYF
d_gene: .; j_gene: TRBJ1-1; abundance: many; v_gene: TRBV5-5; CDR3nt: TGTGCCAGCAGCAGCTTAGTGGGGGTATGGATCACTGAAGCTTTCTTT; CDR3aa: CASSSLVGVWITEAFF
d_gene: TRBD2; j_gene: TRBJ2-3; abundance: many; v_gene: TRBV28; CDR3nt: TGTGCCAGCAGTTTGACTAGCGGAGGCGCAGATACGCAGTATTTT; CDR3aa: CASSLTSGGADTQYF
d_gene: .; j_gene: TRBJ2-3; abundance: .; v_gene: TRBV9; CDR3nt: TGTGCCAGCAGCGTCATTAGCGACCCAGATACGCAGTATTTT; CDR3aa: CASSVISDPDTQYF
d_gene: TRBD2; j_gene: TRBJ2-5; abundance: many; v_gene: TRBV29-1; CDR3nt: TGCAGCGTTGAAATTAGTAGCGGGATAGAGAGAGAGACCCAGTACTTC; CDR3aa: CSVEISSGIERETQYF
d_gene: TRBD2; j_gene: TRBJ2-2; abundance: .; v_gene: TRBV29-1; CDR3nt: TGCAGCGTGAAACTAGCGACCGGGGAGCTGTTTTTT; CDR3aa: CSVKLATGELFF
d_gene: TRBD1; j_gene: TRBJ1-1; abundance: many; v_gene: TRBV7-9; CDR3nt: TGTGCCAGCAGTTCCACCAGTGCAGGGGGCGCGGGCACTGAAGCTTTCTTT; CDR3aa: CASSSTSAGGAGTEAFF
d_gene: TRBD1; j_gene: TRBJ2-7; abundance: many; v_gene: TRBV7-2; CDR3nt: TGTGCCAGCAGCTTACCCGGGACAGGTAACGAGCAGTACTTC; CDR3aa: CASSLPGTGNEQYF
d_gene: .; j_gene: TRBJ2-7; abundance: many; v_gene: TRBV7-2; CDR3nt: TGTGCCAGCAGCTCCCCGATCCAAGCGGAATATTCCTACGAGCAGTACTTC; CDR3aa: CASSSPIQAEYSYEQYF
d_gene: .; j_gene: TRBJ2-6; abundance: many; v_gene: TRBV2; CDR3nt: TGTGCCAGCAGAGAAACCTTCTTAACTGGGGCCAACGTCCTGACTTTC; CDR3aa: CASRETFLTGANVLTF
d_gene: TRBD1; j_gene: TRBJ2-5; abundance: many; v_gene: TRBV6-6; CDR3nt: TGTGCCAGCAGTTACCCAGGACAGGGCGAAGAGACCCAGTACTTC; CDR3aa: CASSYPGQGEETQYF
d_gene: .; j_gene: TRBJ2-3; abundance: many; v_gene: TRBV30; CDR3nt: TGTGCCTGGAGTGTACTTAGTAGCACAGATACGCAGTATTTT; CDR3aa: CAWSVLSSTDTQYF
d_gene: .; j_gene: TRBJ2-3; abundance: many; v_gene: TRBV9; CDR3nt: TGTGCCAGCAGCGGAATATTTGGACACACAGATACGCAGTATTTT; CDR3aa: CASSGIFGHTDTQYF
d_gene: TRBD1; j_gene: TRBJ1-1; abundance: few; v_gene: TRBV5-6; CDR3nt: TGTGCCAGCAGCTCAAGGACAGGGGATATGAACACTGAAGCTTTCTTT; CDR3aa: CASSSRTGDMNTEAFF
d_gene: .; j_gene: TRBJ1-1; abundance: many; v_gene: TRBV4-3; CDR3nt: TGCGCCAGCAGCCAAGATGGCGGGGGGGGGGACACTGAAGCTTTCTTT; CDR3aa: CASSQDGGGGDTEAFF
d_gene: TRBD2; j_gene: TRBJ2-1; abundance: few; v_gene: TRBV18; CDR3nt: TGTGCCAGCTCACCGACTAGCGGGCCTTACTATGAGCAGTTCTTC; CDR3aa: CASSPTSGPYYEQFF
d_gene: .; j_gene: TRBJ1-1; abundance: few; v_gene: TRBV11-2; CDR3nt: TGTGCCAGCAGCTTTCGACGGGGATTAAACACTGAAGCTTTCTTT; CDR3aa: CASSFRRGLNTEAFF
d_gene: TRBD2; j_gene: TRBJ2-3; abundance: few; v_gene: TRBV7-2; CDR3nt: TGTGCCAGCAGCTTACTAGCGGGGGGGCCGGCAGATACGCGGTATTTT; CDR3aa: CASSLLAGGPADTRYF
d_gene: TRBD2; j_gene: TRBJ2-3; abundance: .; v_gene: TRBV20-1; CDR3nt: TGCAGTGCTAGAGATTTAGGACTAGCGGATGCAGATACGCAGTATTTT; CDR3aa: CSARDLGLADADTQYF
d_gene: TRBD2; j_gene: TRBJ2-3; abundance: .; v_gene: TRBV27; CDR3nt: TGTGCCAGCAGTTCATCGGGAGTTAGCGGGGGGGTAGATACGCAGTATTTT; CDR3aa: CASSSSGVSGGVDTQYF
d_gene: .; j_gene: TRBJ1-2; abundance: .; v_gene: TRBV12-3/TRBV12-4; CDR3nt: TGTGCCAGCAGTTTACAGGGGTCCTATGGCTACACCTTC; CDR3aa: CASSLQGSYGYTF
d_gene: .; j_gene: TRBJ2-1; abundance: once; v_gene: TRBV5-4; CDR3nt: TGTGCCAGCAGCCCTTCCTACAATGAGCTGTTCTTC; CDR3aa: CASSPSYNELFF
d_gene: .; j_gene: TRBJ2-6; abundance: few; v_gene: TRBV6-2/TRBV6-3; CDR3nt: TGTGCCAGCAGTTTTATTCGACAGGACCGCTCTGGGGCCAACGTCCTGACTTTC; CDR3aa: CASSFIRQDRSGANVLTF
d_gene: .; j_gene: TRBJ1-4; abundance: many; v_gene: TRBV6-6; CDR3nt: TGTGCCAGCAGTCGCCGACACGAAACAACTAATGAAAAACTGTTTTTT; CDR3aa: CASSRRHETTNEKLFF
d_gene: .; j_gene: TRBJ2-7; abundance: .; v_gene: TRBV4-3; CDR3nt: TGCGCCAACAGCCAAGCGGCAGGTCCGAGAGGAGAGCAGTACTTC; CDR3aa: CANSQAAGPRGEQYF
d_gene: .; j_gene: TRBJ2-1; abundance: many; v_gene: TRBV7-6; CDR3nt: TGTGCCAGCAGCTTAGAGGTCGTCGGGGGCAATGAGCAGTTCTTC; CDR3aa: CASSLEVVGGNEQFF
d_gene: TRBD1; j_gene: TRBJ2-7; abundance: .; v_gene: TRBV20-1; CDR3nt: TGCAGTGCTCGAGGGGGACAGGTCTACGGGCAGTACTTC; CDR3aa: CSARGGQVYGQYF
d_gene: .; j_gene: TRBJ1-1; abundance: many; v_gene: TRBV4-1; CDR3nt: TGCGCCAGCAGCCAAAACCCGGCGGAGGCGACGAAAGCTTTCTTT; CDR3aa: CASSQNPAEATKAFF
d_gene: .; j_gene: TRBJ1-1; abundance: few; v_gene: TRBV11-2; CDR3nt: TGTGCCAGCAGCGGGACGGGGCGAGATAATGAAGCTTTCTTT; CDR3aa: CASSGTGRDNEAFF
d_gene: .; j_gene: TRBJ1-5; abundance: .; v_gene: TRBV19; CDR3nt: TGTGCCAGTAGTGTCGGGAGCGAATTCAATCAGCCCCAGCATTTT; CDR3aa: CASSVGSEFNQPQHF
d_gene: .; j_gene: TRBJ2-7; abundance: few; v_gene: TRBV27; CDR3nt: TGTGCCAGCAGTTTATCGCCTGACTACGAGCAGTACTTC; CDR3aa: CASSLSPDYEQYF
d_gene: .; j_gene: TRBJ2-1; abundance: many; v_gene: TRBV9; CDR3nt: TGTGCCAGCAGCGTATCGGCCGAGTCCTACAATGAGCAGTTCTTC; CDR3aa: CASSVSAESYNEQFF
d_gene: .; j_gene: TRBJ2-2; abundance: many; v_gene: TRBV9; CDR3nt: TGTGCCAGCAGCGTAGAGCTCTCGGACGGGGAGCTGTTTTTT; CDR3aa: CASSVELSDGELFF
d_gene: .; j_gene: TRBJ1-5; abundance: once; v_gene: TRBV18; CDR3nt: TGTGCCAGCTCATCATGGGCCCCGGAACTCAATCAGCCCCAGCATTTT; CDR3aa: CASSSWAPELNQPQHF
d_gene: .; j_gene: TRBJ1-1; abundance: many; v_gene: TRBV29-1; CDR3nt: TGCAGCGTTGAAGGCAGAGGGCCTGAAGCTTTCTTT; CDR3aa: CSVEGRGPEAFF